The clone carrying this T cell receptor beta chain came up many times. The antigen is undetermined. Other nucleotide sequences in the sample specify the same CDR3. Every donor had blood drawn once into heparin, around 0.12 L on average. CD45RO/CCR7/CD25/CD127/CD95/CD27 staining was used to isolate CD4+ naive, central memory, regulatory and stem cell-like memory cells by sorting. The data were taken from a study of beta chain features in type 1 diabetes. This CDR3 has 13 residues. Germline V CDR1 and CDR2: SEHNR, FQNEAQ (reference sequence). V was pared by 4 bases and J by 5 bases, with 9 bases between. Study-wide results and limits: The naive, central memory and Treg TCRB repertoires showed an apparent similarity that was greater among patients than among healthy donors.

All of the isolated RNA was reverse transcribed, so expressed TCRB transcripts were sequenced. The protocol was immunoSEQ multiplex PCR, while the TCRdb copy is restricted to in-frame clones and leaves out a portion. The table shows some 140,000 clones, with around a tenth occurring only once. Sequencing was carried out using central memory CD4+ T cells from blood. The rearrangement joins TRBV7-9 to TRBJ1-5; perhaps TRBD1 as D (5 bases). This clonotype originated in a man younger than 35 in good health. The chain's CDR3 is CASSSQGDQPQHF. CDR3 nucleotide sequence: TGTGCCAGCAGCTCCCAGGGTGATCAGCCCCAGCATTTT.